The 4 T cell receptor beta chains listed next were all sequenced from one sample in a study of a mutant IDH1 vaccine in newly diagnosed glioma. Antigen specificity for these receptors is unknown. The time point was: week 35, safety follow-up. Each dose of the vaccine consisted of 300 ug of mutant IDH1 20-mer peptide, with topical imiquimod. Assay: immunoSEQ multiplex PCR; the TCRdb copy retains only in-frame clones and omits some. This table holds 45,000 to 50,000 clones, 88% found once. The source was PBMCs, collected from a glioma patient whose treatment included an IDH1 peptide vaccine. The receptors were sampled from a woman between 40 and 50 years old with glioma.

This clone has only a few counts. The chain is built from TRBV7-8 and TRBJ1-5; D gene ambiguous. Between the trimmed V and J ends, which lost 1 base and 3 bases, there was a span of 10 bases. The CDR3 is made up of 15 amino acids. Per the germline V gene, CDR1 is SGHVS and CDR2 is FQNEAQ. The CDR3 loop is CASSLGGFPNQPQHF. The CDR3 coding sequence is TGTGCCAGCAGCTTAGGAGGGTTTCCCAATCAGCCCCAGCATTTT.

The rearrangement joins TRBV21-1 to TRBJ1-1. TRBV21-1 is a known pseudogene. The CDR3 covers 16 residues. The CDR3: CASSKVRWGKDTEAFF. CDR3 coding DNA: TGTGCCAGCAGCAAAGTTCGATGGGGTAAGGACACTGAAGCTTTCTTT.

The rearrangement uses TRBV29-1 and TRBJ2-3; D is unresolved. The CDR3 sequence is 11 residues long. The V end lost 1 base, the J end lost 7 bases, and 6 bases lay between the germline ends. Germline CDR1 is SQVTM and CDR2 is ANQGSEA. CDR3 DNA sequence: TGCAGCGTTGAAGGGACCCATACGCAGTATTTT. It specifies CSVEGTHTQYF.

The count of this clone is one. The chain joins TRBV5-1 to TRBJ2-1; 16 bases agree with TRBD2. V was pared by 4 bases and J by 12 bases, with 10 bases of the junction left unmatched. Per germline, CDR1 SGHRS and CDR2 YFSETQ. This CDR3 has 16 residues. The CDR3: CASSRTGLAGGFGQFF. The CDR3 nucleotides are TGCGCCAGCAGCCGGACGGGACTAGCGGGGGGGTTCGGGCAGTTCTTC.